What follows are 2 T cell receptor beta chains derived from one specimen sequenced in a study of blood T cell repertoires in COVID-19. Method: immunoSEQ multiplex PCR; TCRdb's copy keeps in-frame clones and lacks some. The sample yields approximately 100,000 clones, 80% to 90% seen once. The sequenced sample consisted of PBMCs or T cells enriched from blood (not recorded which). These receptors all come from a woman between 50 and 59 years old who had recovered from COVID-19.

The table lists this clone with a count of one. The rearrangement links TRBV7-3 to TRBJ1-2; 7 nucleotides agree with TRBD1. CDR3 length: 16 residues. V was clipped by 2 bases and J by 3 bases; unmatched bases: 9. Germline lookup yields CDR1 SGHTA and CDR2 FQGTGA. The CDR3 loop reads CASSLASTGPYYGYTF. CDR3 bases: TGTGCCAGCAGCTTAGCCTCGACAGGGCCATACTATGGCTACACCTTC.

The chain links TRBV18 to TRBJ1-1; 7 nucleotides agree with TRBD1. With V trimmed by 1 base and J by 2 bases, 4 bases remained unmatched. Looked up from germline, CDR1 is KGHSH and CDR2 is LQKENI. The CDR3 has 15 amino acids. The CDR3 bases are TGTGCCAGCTCACCACTCCAGGGGGGCAACACTGAAGCTTTCTTT. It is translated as CASSPLQGGNTEAFF.